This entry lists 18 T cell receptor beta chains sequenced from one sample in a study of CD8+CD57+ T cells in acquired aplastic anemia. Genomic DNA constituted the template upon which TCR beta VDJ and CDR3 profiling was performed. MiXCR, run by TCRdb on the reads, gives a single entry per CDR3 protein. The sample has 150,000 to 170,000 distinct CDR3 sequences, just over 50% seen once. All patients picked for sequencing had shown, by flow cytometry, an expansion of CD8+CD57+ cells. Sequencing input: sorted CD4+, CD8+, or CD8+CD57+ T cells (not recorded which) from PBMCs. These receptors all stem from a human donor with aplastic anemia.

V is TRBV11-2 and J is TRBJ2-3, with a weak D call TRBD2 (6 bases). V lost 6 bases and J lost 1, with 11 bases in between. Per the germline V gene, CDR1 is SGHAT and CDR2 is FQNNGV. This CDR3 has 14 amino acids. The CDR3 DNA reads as TGTGCCAGCAGTTATAGCGGACGCACAGATACGCAGTATTTT. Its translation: CASSYSGRTDTQYF. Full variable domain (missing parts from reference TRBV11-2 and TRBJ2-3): EAGVAQSPRYKIIEKRQSVAFWCNPISGHATLYWYQQILGQGPKLLIQFQNNGVVDDSQLPKDRFSAERLKGVDSTLKIQPAKLEDSAVYLCASSYSGRTDTQYFGPGTRLTVL.

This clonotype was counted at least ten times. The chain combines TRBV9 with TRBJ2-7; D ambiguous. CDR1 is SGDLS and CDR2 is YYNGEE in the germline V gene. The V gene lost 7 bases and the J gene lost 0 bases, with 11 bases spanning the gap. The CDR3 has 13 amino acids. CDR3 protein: CASPRQISYEQYF. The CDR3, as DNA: TGTGCCAGCCCGAGGCAGATCTCCTACGAGCAGTACTTC.

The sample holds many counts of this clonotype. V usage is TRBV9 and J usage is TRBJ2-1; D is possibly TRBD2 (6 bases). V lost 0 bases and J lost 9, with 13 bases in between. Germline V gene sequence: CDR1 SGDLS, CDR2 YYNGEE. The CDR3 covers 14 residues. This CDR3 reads CASSVGDLGPEQFF. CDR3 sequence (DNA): TGTGCCAGCAGCGTAGGGGACTTAGGTCCTGAGCAGTTCTTC.

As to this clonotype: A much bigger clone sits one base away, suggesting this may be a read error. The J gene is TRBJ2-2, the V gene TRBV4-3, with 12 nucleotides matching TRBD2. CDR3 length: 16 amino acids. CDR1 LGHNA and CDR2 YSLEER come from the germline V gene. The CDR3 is CASSPGLAGNIGELFF. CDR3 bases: TGCGCCAGCAGCCCCGGACTAGCGGGGAACATCGGGGAGCTGTTTTTT.

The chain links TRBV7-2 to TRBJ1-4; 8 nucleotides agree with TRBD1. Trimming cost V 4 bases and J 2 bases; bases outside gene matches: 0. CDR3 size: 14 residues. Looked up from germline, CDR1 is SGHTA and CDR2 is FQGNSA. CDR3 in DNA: TGTGCCAGCAGCTGGACAGGGACTAATGAAAAACTGTTTTTT. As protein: CASSWTGTNEKLFF.

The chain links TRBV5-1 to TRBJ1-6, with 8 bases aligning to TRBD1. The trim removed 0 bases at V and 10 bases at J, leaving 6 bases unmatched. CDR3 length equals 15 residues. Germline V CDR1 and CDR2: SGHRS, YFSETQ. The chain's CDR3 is CASSLGQGKRSPLHF. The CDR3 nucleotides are TGCGCCAGCAGCTTGGGACAGGGGAAAAGATCACCCCTCCACTTT.

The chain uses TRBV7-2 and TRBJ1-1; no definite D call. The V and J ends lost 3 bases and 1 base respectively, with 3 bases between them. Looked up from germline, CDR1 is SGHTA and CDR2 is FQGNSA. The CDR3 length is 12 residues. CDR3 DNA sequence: TGTGCCAGCAGCTTTCAGAACACTGAAGCTTTCTTT. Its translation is CASSFQNTEAFF.

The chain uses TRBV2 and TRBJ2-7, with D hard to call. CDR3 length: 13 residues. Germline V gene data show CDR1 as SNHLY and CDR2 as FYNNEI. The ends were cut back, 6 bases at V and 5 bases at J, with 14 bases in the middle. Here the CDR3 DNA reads TGTGCCAGCAGCCTTCTAGGTTGGCACGAGCAGTACTTC. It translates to CASSLLGWHEQYF.

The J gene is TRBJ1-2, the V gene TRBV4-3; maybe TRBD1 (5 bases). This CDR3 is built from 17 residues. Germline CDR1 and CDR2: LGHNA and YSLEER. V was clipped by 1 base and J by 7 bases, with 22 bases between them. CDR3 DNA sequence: TGCGCCAGCAGCCAAGGAAGGGCTCTGGCAGGGCAAGGTGGCTACACCTTC. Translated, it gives CASSQGRALAGQGGYTF.

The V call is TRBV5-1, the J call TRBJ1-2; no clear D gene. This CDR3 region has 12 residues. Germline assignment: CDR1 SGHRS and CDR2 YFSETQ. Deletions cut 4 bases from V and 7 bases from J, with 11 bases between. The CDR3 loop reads CASSEERRGYTF. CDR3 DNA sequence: TGCGCCAGCAGCGAGGAACGTCGTGGCTACACCTTC. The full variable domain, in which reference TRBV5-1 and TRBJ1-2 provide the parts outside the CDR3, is KAGVTQTPRYLIKTRGQQVTLSCSPISGHRSVSWYQQTPGQGLQFLFEYFSETQRNKGNFPGRFSGRQFSNSRSEMNVSTLELGDSALYLCASSEERRGYTFGSGTRLTVV.

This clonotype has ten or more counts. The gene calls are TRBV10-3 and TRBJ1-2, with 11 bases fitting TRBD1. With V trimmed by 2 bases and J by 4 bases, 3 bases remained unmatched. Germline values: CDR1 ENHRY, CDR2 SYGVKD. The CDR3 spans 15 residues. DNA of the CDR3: TGTGCCATCAGTGAGGGGACAGGGGGAGTCTATGGCTACACCTTC. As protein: CAISEGTGGVYGYTF.

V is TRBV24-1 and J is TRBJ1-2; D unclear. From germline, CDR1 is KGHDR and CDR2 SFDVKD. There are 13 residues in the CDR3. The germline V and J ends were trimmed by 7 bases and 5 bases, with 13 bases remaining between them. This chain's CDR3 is CATSSQNLYGYTF. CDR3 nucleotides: TGTGCCACCAGCAGCCAGAATCTTTATGGCTACACCTTC.

The CDR3, as DNA: TGTGCCATCAGTGAGGGGGGGGGGACTGAAGCTTTCTTT. Translated: CAISEGGGTEAFF. The chain combines TRBV10-3 with TRBJ1-1; a possible D gene is TRBD1 (5 bases). The CDR3 is 13 residues long. Germline CDR1 reads ENHRY; CDR2 reads SYGVKD. Trimming removed 2 bases at V and 5 bases at J, with 9 bases between.

The CDR3 DNA is TGTGCCACCAGCAGAGGCACGTTCAATCAGCCCCAGCATTTT. Its protein is CATSRGTFNQPQHF. V and J are TRBV15 and TRBJ1-5; D is ambiguous. The CDR3 is 14 residues long. Germline-derived CDR1 and CDR2 are LNHNV and YYDKDF (reference sequence). Trimming cost V 1 base and J 3 bases, with 7 bases left between them.

The CDR3 bases are TGCAGTGCTAGAGAGAGTATGCGGGCAGGGAGCAATCAGCCCCAGCATTTT. Encoded protein: CSARESMRAGSNQPQHF. The chain uses TRBV20-1 and TRBJ1-5; D is possibly TRBD1 (5 bases). V was clipped by 0 bases and J by 1 base, with 16 bases between them. The CDR3 extends over 17 amino acids. CDR1 is DFQATT, CDR2 SNEGSKA, per germline (reference sequence).

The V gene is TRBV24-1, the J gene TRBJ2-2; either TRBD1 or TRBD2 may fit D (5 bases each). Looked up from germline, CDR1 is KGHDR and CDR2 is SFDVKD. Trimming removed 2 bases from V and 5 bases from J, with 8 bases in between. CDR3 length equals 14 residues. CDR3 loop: CATSDSGRTGELFF. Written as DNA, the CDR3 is TGTGCCACCAGTGATTCGGGGCGTACCGGGGAGCTGTTTTTT.

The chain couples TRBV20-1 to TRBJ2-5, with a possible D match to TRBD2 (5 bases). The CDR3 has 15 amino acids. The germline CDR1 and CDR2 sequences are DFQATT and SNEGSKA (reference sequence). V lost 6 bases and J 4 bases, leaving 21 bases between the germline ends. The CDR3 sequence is CSASSLSGVGETQYF. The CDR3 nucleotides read TGCAGTGCCAGCAGCTTGTCCGGGGTCGGAGAGACCCAGTACTTC.

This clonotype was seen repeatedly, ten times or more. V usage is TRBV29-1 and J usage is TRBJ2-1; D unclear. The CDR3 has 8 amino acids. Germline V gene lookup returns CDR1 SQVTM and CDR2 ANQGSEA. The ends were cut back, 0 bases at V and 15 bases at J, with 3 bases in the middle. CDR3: CSVEEGFF. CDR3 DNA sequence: TGCAGCGTTGAAGAGGGGTTCTTC.